A selection of T cell receptor beta chains follows, all from one sample in a study of blood T cell repertoires in COVID-19. This table comes from immunoSEQ multiplex PCR, and its TCRdb copy is limited to in-frame clones, with some not included. The sample has about 140,000 clones; about four fifths are singletons. The source material was peripheral blood. The receptors shown here come from a woman in her fifties or sixties with active or convalescent COVID-19. Each CDR3 is given with its conserved first and last residue. A D gene is named only where the DNA matches it firmly. Some rows mark clone size as missing; the rest say once, few, many or name a class of expanded clone.

j_call | clone_size | v_call | d_call | cdr3_nt | cdr3_aa
TRBJ2-1 | - | TRBV4-2 | TRBD2 | TGTGCCAGCAGCCAAGGCCCTGGCGGGGGGCTCTACAATGAGCAGTTCTTC | CASSQGPGGGLYNEQFF
TRBJ2-3 | once | TRBV5-1 | TRBD2 | TGCGCCAGCAGCCCCCGGACTAGCGGACGCACAGATACGCAGTATTTT | CASSPRTSGRTDTQYF
TRBJ1-5 | - | TRBV6-2/TRBV6-3 | TRBD1 | TGTGCCAGCAGTTACGGGGACAGGGGGCCTGCCAATCAGCCCCAGCATTTT | CASSYGDRGPANQPQHF
TRBJ2-2 | - | TRBV27 | TRBD2 | TGTGCCAGCAGTTTATATCGTCTAGCGGAGGTGGGAACCGGGGAGCTGTTTTTT | CASSLYRLAEVGTGELFF
TRBJ1-1 | - | TRBV19 | TRBD1 | TGTGCCAGTAGTCCCTTGGGGACAGGTACGGCGAACACTGAAGCTTTCTTT | CASSPLGTGTANTEAFF
TRBJ2-3 | once | TRBV3-1/TRBV3-2 | - | TGTGCCAGTGCCACGAGAGGGTCCACAGATACGCAGTATTTT | CASATRGSTDTQYF
TRBJ1-6 | few | TRBV7-6 | TRBD1 | TGTGCCAGCAGCTTATCTACAGGGGGAAATTCACCCCTCCACTTT | CASSLSTGGNSPLHF
TRBJ2-1 | - | TRBV5-4 | - | TGTGCCAGCAGCTTGAGAACGGCGGGTTCCTCCTACAATGAGCAGTTCTTC | CASSLRTAGSSYNEQFF
TRBJ1-5 | - | TRBV7-6 | - | TGTGCCAGCAGCTGGAGTCCCCCACAGGGTCTCGGTAGCCATCAGCCCCAGCATTTT | CASSWSPPQGLGSHQPQHF
TRBJ2-3 | - | TRBV24-1 | TRBD1 | TGTGCCACCAGTGATCCCGGGCGACAGGGTACAGATACGCAGTATTTT | CATSDPGRQGTDTQYF
TRBJ1-1 | - | TRBV5-1 | - | TGCGCCAGCAGCTTGGGAGGCGACGCTTTCTTT | CASSLGGDAFF
TRBJ1-1 | once | TRBV2 | - | TGTGCCAGCATTCAGGGGTCCATGATGAACACTGAAGCTTTCTTT | CASIQGSMMNTEAFF